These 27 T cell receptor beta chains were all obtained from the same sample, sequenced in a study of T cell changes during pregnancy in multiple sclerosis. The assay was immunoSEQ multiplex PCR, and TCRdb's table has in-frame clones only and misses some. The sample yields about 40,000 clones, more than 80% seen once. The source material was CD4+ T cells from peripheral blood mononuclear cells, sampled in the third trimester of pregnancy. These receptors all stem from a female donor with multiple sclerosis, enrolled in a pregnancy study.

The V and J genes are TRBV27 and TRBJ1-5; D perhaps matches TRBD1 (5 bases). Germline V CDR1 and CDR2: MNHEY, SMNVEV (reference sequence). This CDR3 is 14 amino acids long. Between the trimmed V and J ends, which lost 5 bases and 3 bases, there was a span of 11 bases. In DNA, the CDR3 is TGTGCCAGCAGTGCCGGACAATCCAATCAGCCCCAGCATTTT. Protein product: CASSAGQSNQPQHF.

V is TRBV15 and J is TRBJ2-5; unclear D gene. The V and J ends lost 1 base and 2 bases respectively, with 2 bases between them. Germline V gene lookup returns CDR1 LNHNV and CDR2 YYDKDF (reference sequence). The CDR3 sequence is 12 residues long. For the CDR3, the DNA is TGTGCCACCAGCAGAGCACAAGAGACCCAGTACTTC. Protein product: CATSRAQETQYF.

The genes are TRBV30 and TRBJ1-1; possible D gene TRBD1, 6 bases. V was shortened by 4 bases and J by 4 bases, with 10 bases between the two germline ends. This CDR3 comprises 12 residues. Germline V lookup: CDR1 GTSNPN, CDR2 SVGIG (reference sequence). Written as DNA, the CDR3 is TGTGCCTGGAAACAGGGATCCACTGAAGCTTTCTTT. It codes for CAWKQGSTEAFF.

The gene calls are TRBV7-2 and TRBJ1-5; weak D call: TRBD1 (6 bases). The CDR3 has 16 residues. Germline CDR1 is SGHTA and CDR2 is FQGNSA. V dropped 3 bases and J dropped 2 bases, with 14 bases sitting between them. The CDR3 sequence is CASSLSQGQGNQPQHF. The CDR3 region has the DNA TGTGCCAGCAGCTTGTCACAGGGTCAAGGCAATCAGCCCCAGCATTTT.

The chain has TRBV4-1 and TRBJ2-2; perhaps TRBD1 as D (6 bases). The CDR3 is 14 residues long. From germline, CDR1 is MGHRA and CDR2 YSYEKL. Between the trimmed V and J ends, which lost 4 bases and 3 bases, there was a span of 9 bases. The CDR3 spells CASSLRQDTGELFF. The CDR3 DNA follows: TGCGCCAGCAGCCTTCGACAGGACACCGGGGAGCTGTTTTTT.

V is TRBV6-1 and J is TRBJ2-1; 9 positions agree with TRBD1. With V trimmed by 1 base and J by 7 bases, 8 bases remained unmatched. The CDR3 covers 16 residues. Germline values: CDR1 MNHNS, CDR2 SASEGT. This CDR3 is CASSEEDRGRWNEQFF. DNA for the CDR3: TGTGCCAGCAGTGAAGAGGACAGGGGTCGGTGGAATGAGCAGTTCTTC.

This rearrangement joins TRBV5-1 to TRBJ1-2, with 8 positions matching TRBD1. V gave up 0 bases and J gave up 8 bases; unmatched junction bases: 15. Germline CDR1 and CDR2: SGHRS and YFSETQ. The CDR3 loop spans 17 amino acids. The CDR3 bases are TGCGCCAGCAGCTTGGTCGGGGACAGGCAAAGGGTAGGAGGCTACACCTTC. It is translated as CASSLVGDRQRVGGYTF. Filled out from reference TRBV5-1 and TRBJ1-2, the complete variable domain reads KAGVTQTPRYLIKTRGQQVTLSCSPISGHRSVSWYQQTPGQGLQFLFEYFSETQRNKGNFPGRFSGRQFSNSRSEMNVSTLELGDSALYLCASSLVGDRQRVGGYTFGSGTRLTVV.

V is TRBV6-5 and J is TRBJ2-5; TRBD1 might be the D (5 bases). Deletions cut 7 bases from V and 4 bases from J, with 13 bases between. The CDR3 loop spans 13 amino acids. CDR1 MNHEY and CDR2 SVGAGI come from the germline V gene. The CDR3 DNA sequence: TGTGCCAGCAAAGACAGTACCCCAGAGACCCAGTACTTC. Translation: CASKDSTPETQYF.

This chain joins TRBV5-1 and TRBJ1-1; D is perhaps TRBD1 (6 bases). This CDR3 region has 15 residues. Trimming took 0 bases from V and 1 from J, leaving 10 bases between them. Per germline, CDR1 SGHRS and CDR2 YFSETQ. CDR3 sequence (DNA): TGCGCCAGCAGCTTGGCCAGGGGACAGAACACTGAAGCTTTCTTT. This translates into CASSLARGQNTEAFF.

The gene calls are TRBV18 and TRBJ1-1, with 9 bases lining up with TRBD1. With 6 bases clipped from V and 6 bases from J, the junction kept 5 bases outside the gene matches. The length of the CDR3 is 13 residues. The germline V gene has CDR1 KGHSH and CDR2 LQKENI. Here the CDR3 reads CASSLGQGPEAFF. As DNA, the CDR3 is TGTGCCAGCTCCCTGGGACAGGGCCCTGAAGCTTTCTTT.

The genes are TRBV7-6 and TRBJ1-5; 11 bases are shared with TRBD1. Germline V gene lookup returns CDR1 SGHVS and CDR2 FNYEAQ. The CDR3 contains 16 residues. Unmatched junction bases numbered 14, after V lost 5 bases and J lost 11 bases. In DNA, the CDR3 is TGTGCCAGCAGCCTACTACCCGGGACAGGGGGAGAGGCCCAGCATTTT. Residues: CASSLLPGTGGEAQHF.

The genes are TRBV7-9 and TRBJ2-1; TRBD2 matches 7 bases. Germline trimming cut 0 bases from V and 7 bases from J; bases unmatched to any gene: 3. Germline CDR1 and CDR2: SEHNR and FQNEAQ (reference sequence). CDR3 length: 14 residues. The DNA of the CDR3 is TGTGCCAGCAGCTTAGCGGGAGGGCTAAATGAGCAGTTCTTC. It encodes CASSLAGGLNEQFF.

The CDR3 is CASSIGTGVYNEQFF. CDR3 DNA sequence: TGTGCCAGTAGTATAGGGACAGGGGTATACAATGAGCAGTTCTTC. The genes are TRBV19 and TRBJ2-1; the match to TRBD1 covers 9 bases. The CDR3 is 15 residues long. Trimming cost V 1 base and J 4 bases; bases outside gene matches: 2. CDR1 is LNHDA and CDR2 is SQIVND in the germline V gene (reference sequence).

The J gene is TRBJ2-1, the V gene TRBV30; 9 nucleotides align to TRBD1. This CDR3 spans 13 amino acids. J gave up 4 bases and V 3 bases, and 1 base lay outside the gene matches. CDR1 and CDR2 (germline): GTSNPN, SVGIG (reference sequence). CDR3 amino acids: CAWSGQGYNEQFF. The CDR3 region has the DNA TGTGCCTGGAGCGGACAGGGGTACAATGAGCAGTTCTTC.

CDR3 DNA sequence: TGCGCCAGCAGCCAGAGAAGGACAGGAGGTTCGGGTGAGCAGTACTTC. Its protein product is CASSQRRTGGSGEQYF. This chain links TRBV4-3 with TRBJ2-7; 7 bases line up with TRBD1. CDR1 and CDR2 (germline): LGHNA, YSLEER. This CDR3 comprises 16 residues. V lost 3 bases and J lost 7; bases outside the gene matches: 15.

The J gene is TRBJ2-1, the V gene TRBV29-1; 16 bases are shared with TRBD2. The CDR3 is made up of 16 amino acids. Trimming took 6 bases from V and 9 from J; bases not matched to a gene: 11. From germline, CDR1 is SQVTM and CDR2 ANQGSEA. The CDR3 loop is CSVTGTSGRGVREQFF. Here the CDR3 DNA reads TGCAGCGTGACCGGGACTAGCGGGAGGGGCGTGCGTGAGCAGTTCTTC.

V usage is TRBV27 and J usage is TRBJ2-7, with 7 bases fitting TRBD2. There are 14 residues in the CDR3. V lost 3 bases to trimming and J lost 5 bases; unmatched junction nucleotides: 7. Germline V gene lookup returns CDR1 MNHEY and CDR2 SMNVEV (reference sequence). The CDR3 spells CASSFRAGYHEQYF. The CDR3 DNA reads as TGTGCCAGCAGTTTTCGAGCGGGGTACCACGAGCAGTACTTC.

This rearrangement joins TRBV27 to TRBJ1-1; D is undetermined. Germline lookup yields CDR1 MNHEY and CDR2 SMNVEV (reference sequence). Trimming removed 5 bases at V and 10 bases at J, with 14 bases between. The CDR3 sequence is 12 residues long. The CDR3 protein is CASSPTRQRAFF. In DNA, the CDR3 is TGTGCCAGCAGTCCTACCCGACAACGAGCTTTCTTT.

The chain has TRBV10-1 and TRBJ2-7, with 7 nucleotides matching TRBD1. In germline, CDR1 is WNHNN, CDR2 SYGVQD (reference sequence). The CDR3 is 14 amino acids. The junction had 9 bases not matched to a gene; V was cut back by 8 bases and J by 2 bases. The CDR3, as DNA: TGCGCCAGCGAGAGGACAGGTGATCCCTACGAGCAGTACTTC. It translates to CASERTGDPYEQYF.

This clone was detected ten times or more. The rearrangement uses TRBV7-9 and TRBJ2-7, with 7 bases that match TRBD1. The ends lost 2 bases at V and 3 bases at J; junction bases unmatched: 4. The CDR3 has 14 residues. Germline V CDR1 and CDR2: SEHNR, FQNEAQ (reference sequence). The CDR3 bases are TGTGCCAGCAGCTTATGGGACAGAAACTACGAGCAGTACTTC. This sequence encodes CASSLWDRNYEQYF.

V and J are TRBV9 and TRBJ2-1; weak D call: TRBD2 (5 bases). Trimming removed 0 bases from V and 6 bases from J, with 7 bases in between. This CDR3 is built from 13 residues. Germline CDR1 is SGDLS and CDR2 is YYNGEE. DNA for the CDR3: TGTGCCAGCAGCGTAGTCCTAGCCAATGAGCAGTTCTTC. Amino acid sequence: CASSVVLANEQFF.

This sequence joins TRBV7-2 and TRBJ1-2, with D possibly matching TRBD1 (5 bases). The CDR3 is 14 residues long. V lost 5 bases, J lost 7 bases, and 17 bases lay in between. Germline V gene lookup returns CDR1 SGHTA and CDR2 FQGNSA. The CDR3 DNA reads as TGTGCCAGCAGCCCGAGCGTCGGGGGACGTGGCTACACCTTC. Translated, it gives CASSPSVGGRGYTF.

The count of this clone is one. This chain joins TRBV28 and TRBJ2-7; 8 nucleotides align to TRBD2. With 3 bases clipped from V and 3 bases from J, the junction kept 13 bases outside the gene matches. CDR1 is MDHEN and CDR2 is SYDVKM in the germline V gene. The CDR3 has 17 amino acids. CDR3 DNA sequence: TGTGCCAGCAGTTTGTTACTAGCGGCTAGACCTCTCTACGAGCAGTACTTC. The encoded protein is CASSLLLAARPLYEQYF.

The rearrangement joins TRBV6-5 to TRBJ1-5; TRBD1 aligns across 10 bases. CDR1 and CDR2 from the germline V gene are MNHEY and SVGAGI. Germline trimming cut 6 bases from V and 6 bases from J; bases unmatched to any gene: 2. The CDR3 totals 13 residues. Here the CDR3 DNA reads TGTGCCAGCAGCGACAGGGGGCGTCAGCCCCAGCATTTT. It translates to CASSDRGRQPQHF.

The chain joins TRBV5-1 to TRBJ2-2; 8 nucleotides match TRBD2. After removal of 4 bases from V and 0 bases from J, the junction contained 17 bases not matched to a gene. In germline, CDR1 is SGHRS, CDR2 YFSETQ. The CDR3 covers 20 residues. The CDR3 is CASSPRGGVRGAPNTGELFF. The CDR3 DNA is TGCGCCAGCAGCCCCCGGGGGGGGGTCCGGGGGGCCCCGAACACCGGGGAGCTGTTTTTT.

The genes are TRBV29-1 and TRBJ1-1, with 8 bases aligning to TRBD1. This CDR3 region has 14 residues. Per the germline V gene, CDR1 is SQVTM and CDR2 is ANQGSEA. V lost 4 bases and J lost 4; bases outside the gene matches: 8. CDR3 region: CSVVDRVLVTEAFF. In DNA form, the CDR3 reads TGCAGCGTTGTGGACAGGGTTCTGGTCACTGAAGCTTTCTTT.

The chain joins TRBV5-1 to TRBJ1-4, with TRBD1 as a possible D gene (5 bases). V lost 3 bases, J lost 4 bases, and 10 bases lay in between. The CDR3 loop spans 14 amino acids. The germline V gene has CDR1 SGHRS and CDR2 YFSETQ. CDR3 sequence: CASSSDSFNEKLFF. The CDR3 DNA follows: TGCGCCAGCAGCTCTGACAGCTTTAATGAAAAACTGTTTTTT.